One sample yielded the 16 T cell receptor beta chains listed below, sequenced in a study of beta chain features in type 1 diabetes. Broader study findings: Within each of all four CD4+ subsets, Type 1 diabetes patients had TCRB CDR3s that were moderately but significantly shorter.

These TCRs' antigens remain unknown. As every portion of the isolated RNA was reverse transcribed, the sequencing read expressed TCRB transcripts. The table came from immunoSEQ multiplex PCR; TCRdb's copy has only in-frame clones and leaves some out. The repertoire holds 300,000 to 350,000 clones, roughly 14% seen once, with around 0.016% in the top ten. Sequences were obtained from naive CD4+ T cells from blood. The receptor set was obtained from a young woman with type 1 diabetes.

V usage is TRBV5-4 and J usage is TRBJ2-1, with D possibly matching TRBD2 (5 bases). V lost 4 bases and J 9 bases, leaving 11 bases between the germline ends. The CDR3 runs 12 residues. Germline CDR1 and CDR2: SGHNT and YYREEE (reference sequence). The CDR3 DNA is TGTGCCAGCAGCCCCCTGGGGAGTGAGCAGTTCTTC. Its translation: CASSPLGSEQFF.

V gene TRBV2 combines with J gene TRBJ2-1, with D possibly matching TRBD1 (5 bases). CDR3 length equals 13 residues. Trimming removed 2 bases from V and 8 bases from J, with 10 bases in between. CDR1 and CDR2 from the germline V gene are SNHLY and FYNNEI. The CDR3 region is CASSETGVDEQFF. Written as DNA, the CDR3 is TGTGCCAGCAGTGAAACAGGAGTCGATGAGCAGTTCTTC.

The chain links TRBV2 to TRBJ1-1, with D unclear. This CDR3 is 13 amino acids long. With 4 bases removed from V and 5 bases from J, the gap between germline ends came to 11 bases. Per the germline V gene, CDR1 is SNHLY and CDR2 is FYNNEI. In nucleotides, the CDR3 is TGTGCCAGCAGTGCACGGGAAAGGACTGAAGCTTTCTTT. Translating gives CASSARERTEAFF.

The chain employs TRBV9 and TRBJ2-3; the match to TRBD2 covers 10 bases. Per germline, CDR1 SGDLS and CDR2 YYNGEE. The CDR3 sequence is 19 residues long. Losses at the gene ends were 4 bases for V and 1 base for J; bases not matched to a gene: 15. The CDR3 DNA is TGTGCCAGCAGCAATCCCGGAACTAGCGGGAAGGCGGGCACAGATACGCAGTATTTT. Translated: CASSNPGTSGKAGTDTQYF.

This chain joins TRBV27 and TRBJ2-7; D is possibly TRBD1 (6 bases). The length of the CDR3 is 12 residues. Germline CDR1 is MNHEY and CDR2 is SMNVEV (reference sequence). V was shortened by 5 bases and J by 5 bases, with 10 bases between the two germline ends. CDR3 amino acids: CASSPQGHEQYF. The CDR3 bases are TGTGCCAGCAGTCCCCAGGGGCACGAGCAGTACTTC.

This chain joins TRBV5-1 and TRBJ2-3, with 11 bases lining up with TRBD1. CDR1 SGHRS and CDR2 YFSETQ come from the germline V gene. There are 15 residues in the CDR3. V shed 4 bases and J 5 bases; nucleotides not matched to a gene: 6. The DNA of the CDR3 is TGCGCCAGCAGCCTCGGGACAGGGGGTGAAGATACGCAGTATTTT. Encoded protein: CASSLGTGGEDTQYF.

The rearrangement uses TRBV12-5 and TRBJ2-5; 15 bases are a match to TRBD2. There are 14 residues in the CDR3. Germline lookup yields CDR1 LGHNT and CDR2 FRNRAP. With V trimmed by 4 bases and J by 8 bases, 2 bases remained unmatched. CDR3 nucleotides: TGTGCTAGTGGTTGGGGACTAGCGGGAGGTACCCAGTACTTC. Its protein product is CASGWGLAGGTQYF.

The sample holds a few counts of this clone. The gene calls are TRBV11-3 and TRBJ2-1; possible D gene TRBD1, 5 bases. The CDR3 has 13 amino acids. Germline V gives CDR1 SGHNT, CDR2 YENEEA. Trimming left V 1 base short and J 5 bases short, with 6 bases between. Written as DNA, the CDR3 is TGTGCCAGCAGCTTAGCCAGGGACAATGAGCAGTTCTTC. It codes for CASSLARDNEQFF.

V and J are TRBV15 and TRBJ2-1, with D unclear. V lost 3 bases, J lost 10 bases, and 13 bases lay in between. The germline gives CDR1 LNHNV, CDR2 YYDKDF (reference sequence). This CDR3 has 13 amino acids. DNA for the CDR3: TGTGCCACCAGCAGGGCCGGATCGAGGGAGCAGTTCTTC. Amino acid sequence: CATSRAGSREQFF.

The chain recombines TRBV5-1 with TRBJ2-1, with 7 bases identical to TRBD2. The trim removed 4 bases at V and 6 bases at J, leaving 13 bases unmatched. Germline-derived CDR1 and CDR2 are SGHRS and YFSETQ. This CDR3 comprises 16 residues. CDR3 nucleotide sequence: TGCGCCAGCAGCCCGATTGGGGCGGGAGTAGGCAATGAGCAGTTCTTC. Protein product: CASSPIGAGVGNEQFF.

This clone has more than one count but fewer than ten. The chain combines TRBV7-3 with TRBJ1-5; the match to TRBD1 covers 8 bases. V shed 10 bases and J 2 bases; nucleotides not matched to a gene: 4. Germline CDR1 and CDR2: SGHTA and FQGTGA. There are 13 residues in the CDR3. For the CDR3, the DNA is TGTGCCACTCCGGGACAGGGCAATCAGCCCCAGCATTTT. This sequence encodes CATPGQGNQPQHF.

The V gene is TRBV4-3, the J gene TRBJ1-2; D uncertain. V was clipped by 0 bases and J by 4 bases, with 6 bases between them. This CDR3 spans 13 amino acids. Germline V gene sequence: CDR1 LGHNA, CDR2 YSLEER. The CDR3, as DNA: TGCGCCAGCAGCCAAGACAGCGGCTATGGCTACACCTTC. As protein: CASSQDSGYGYTF.

The gene calls are TRBV10-3 and TRBJ1-2; D may be TRBD1 (6 bases). The CDR3 runs to 14 residues. The V gene lost 6 bases and the J gene lost 4 bases, with 15 bases spanning the gap. CDR1 and CDR2 (germline): ENHRY, SYGVKD. The CDR3 loop is CAIRSGEGGYGYTF. CDR3 bases: TGTGCCATCAGATCAGGGGAGGGTGGCTATGGCTACACCTTC.

The chain has TRBV7-9 and TRBJ2-5, with 7 bases aligning to TRBD1. The CDR3 consists of 13 residues. In germline, CDR1 is SEHNR, CDR2 FQNEAQ (reference sequence). V lost 4 bases, J lost 6 bases, and 5 bases stayed unmatched. CDR3 residues: CASSSDRVKTQYF. CDR3 nucleotides: TGTGCCAGCAGCTCCGACAGGGTAAAGACCCAGTACTTC.

This clone was seen more than once but under ten times. V usage is TRBV5-1 and J usage is TRBJ2-5, with D perhaps TRBD2 (5 bases). CDR3 length: 14 residues. Germline CDR1 SGHRS, CDR2 YFSETQ. Trimming removed 1 base at V and 4 bases at J, with 11 bases between. Written as DNA, the CDR3 is TGCGCCAGCAGCTTGTCCTCCCGGGGAGAGACCCAGTACTTC. Translation gives CASSLSSRGETQYF.

J is TRBJ2-7 and V is TRBV5-1, with D perhaps matching TRBD1 (6 bases). This CDR3 is built from 16 residues. V was clipped by 6 bases and J by 3 bases, with 22 bases between them. Germline values: CDR1 SGHRS, CDR2 YFSETQ. The CDR3 sequence: CASTVETGPVFYEQYF. In nucleotides, the CDR3 is TGCGCCAGCACCGTGGAAACAGGGCCGGTATTCTACGAGCAGTACTTC.